This T cell receptor (beta chain) was captured by sequencing in a study of CXCR3-negative and CXCR3-positive naive CD8 T cells. In the study overall: About 140 million TRB reads in total, about 1.5 +/- 0.3 million per library.

Points on this clonotype: Its antigen is unknown.

Each TRB cDNA library was prepared by 5' RACE (with UMI labels). TCRdb re-analyzed the 5' RACE reads; it lists each CDR3 protein once, without DNA. This table lists some 120,000 distinct CDR3 sequences. The sorting of each CD8+ T cell subset was done in triplicate, at a few hundred thousand cells each. Study-wide results and limits: The study found more hydrophobic TRB CDR3s in CXCR3-positive naive cells than in CXCR3-negative naive cells. Naive subsets had comparable surface CD5, so TRB CDR3 properties gauged TCR strength.

Sequenced: naive CXCR3+ CD8+ T cells from blood. Subset indicated: CD45RO-CCR7+CD27+CD95- naive CD8+ T cells expressing CXCR3 (TNR3+). The sequence was obtained from a human donor in good health. Some clones in this sample may be carry-over from other donors' samples.

CDR3 region: CSASGLAGGSSYNEQFF. The chain combines TRBV20-1 with TRBJ2-1; there is no DNA to check the TCRdb D call of TRBD2. CDR1 is DFQATT, CDR2 SNEGSKA, per germline (reference sequence). The CDR3 consists of 17 residues.